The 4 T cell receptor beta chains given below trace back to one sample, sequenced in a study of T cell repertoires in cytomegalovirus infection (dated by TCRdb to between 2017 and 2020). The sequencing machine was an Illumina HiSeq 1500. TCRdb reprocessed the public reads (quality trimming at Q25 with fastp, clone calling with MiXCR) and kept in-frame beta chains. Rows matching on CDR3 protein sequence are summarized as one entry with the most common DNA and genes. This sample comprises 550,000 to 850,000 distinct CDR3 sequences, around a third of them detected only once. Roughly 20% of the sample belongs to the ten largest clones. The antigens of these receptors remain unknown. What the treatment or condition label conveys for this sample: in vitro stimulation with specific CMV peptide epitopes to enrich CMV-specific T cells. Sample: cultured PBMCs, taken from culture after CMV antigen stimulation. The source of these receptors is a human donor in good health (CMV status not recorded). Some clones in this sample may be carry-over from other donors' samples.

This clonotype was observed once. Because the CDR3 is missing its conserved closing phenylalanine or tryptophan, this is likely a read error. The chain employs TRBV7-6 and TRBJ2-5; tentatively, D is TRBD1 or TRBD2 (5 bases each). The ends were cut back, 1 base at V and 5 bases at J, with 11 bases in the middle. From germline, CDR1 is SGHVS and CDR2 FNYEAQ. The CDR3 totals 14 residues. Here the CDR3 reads CASSLEGRDETQYL. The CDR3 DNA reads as TGTGCCAGCAGCTTAGAGGGTAGGGACGAGACCCAGTACTTA.

As DNA, the CDR3 is TGTGCCATCAGTGCGTATAGGGGCGGAGGCTCTGGGGCCAACGTCCTGACTTTC. Its protein product is CAISAYRGGGSGANVLTF. The rearrangement links TRBV10-3 to TRBJ2-6; D assignment may be TRBD1 or TRBD2 (5 bases each). This CDR3 spans 18 amino acids. With 4 bases removed from V and 0 bases from J, the gap between germline ends came to 16 bases. The germline gives CDR1 ENHRY, CDR2 SYGVKD.

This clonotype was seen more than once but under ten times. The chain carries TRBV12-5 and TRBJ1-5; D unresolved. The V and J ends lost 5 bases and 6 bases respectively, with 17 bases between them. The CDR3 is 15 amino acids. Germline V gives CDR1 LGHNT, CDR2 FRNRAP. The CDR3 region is CASGPAGSPGQPQHF. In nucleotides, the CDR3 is TGTGCTAGTGGTCCGGCGGGCAGTCCAGGTCAGCCCCAGCATTTT.

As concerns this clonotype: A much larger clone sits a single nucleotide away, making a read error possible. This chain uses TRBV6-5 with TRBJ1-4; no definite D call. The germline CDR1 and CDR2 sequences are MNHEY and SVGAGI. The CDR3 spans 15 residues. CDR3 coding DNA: TGTGTCAGCAGTAGAGGACGGCTTGAGAATGAAAAACTGTTTTTT. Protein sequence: CVSSRGRLENEKLFF.